The sequence of this T cell receptor beta chain was determined in a study of blood T cell repertoires in COVID-19. Study-level information: Samples representing acute and convalescent COVID-19 were sourced from the United States, Italy and Spain. T cells, B-cell-depleted T cells, or PBMCs provided the cDNA or gDNA that served as material.

Per the germline V gene, CDR1 is MDHEN and CDR2 is SYDVKM. Trimming cost V 6 bases and J 2 bases, with 10 bases left between them. The CDR3 consists of 13 residues. Per the original methods: Estimation of nucleated cell counts was performed using reference gene primer amplification. Clones were read by immunoSEQ multiplex PCR, and TCRdb kept only the in-frame ones, dropping some. D and trimming were read from the DNA, whereas the V and J calls and clone size are those reported in that table. The sample records over 85,000 clones, roughly three quarters being singletons. The rearrangement joins TRBV28 to TRBJ2-5; D not certain. The sequence derives from a human donor in a cohort sampled during active COVID-19. Sequences were obtained from peripheral blood. The chain's CDR3 is CASRGRQQETQYF. CDR3 sequence (DNA): TGTGCCAGCAGAGGCAGGCAACAAGAGACCCAGTACTTC.